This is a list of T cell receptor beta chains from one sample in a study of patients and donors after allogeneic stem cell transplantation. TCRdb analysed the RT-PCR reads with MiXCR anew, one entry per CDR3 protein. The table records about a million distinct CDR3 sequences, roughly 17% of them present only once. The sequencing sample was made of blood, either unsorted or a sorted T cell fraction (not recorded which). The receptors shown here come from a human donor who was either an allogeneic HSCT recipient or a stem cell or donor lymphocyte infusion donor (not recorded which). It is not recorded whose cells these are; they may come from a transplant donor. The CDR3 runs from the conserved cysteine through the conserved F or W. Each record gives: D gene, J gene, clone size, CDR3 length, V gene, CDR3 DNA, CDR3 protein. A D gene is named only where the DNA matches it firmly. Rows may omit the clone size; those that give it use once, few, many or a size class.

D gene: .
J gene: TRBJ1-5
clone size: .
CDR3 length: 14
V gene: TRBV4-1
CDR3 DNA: TGCGCCAGCAGCCATCTCGTGGGAGGTCAGCCCCAGCATTTT
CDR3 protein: CASSHLVGGQPQHF

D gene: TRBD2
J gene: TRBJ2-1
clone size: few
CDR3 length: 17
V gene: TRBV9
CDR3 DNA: TGTGCCAGCAGCCTAGAAATGGTAGCGGGGGACCCTACTGAGCAGTTCTTC
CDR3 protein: CASSLEMVAGDPTEQFF

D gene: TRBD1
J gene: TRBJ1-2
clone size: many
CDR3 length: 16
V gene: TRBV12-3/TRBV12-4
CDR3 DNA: TGTGCCAGCAGTTCACCGACAGGGGGCCAGTTCTATGGCTACACCTTC
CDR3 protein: CASSSPTGGQFYGYTF

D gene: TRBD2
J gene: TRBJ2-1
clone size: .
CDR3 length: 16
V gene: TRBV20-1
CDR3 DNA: TGCAGTGTTGTAAAAACCGGGACTAGCGCCTACAATGAGCAGTTCTTC
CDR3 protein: CSVVKTGTSAYNEQFF

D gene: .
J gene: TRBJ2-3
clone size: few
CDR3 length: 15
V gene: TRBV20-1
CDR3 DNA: TGCAGTGCAACTGAAATCGTGAGGGCCACAGATACGCAGTATTTT
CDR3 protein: CSATEIVRATDTQYF

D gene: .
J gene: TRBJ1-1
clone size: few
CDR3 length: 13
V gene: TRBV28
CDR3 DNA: TGTGCCAGCAACCCCCCCGAAGGGACTGAAGCTTTCTTT
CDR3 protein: CASNPPEGTEAFF

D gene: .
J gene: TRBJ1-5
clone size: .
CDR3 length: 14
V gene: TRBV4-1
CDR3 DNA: TGCGCCAGCAGCCAAGAAGGGACAACCCAGCCCCAGCATTTT
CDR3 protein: CASSQEGTTQPQHF

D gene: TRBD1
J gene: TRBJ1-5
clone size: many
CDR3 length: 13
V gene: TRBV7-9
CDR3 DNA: TGTGCCTCCACCGGGACAGGGGATCAGCCCCAGCATTTT
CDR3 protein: CASTGTGDQPQHF

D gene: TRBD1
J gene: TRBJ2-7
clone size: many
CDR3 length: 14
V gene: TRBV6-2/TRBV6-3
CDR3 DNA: TGTGCCAGCAGTTACGGACAGGGGGCCTACGAGCAGTACTTC
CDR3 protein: CASSYGQGAYEQYF

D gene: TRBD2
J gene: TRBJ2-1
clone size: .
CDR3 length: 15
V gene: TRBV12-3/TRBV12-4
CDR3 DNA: TGTGCCAGCACCCCTAGCGGGCCGTCCTACAATGAGCAGTTCTTC
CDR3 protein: CASTPSGPSYNEQFF

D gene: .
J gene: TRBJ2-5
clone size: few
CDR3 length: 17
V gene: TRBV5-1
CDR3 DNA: TGCGCCAGCAGCTTGGCCGCTACGGGGGTCTTCCAAGAGACCCAGTACTTC
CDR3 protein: CASSLAATGVFQETQYF

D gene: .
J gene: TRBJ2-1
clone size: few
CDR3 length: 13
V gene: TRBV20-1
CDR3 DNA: TGCAGTGCCACTGTTGGGCTATACAATGAGCAGTTCTTC
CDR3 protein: CSATVGLYNEQFF

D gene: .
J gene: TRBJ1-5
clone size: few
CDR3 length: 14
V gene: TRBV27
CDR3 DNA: TGTGCCAGCAGTTTGGGGGGAGAGGAGCGGCCCCAGCATTTT
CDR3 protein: CASSLGGEERPQHF

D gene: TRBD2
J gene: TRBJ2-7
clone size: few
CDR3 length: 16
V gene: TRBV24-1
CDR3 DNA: TGTGCCACCAGTGATTCCGGACTAGCGGGACCCCTGAAGCAGTACTTC
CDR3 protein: CATSDSGLAGPLKQYF

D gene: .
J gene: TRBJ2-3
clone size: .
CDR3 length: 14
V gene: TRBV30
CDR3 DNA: TGTGCCTGGAGCGGGACCCTGAGCACAGATACGCAGTATTTT
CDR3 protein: CAWSGTLSTDTQYF

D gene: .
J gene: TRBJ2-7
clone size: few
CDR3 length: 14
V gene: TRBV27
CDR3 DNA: TGTGCCAGCAGTTTTCTGGGTCAAGCCTACGAGCAGTACTTC
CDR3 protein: CASSFLGQAYEQYF

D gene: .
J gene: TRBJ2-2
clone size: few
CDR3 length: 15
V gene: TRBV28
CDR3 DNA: TGTGCCAGCAAGGGGGTCGGAAGGGGCACCGGGGAGCTGTTTTTT
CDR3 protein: CASKGVGRGTGELFF

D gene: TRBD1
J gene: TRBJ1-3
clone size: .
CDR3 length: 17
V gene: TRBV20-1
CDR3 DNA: TGCAGTGCTAGACCCCTAGGACAGGGGGCGGCTGGAAACACCATATATTTT
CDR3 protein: CSARPLGQGAAGNTIYF

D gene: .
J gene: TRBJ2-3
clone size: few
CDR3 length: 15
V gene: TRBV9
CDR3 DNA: TGTGCCAGCAGCCCAGAGGAGGGTCGGACAGATACGCAGTATTTT
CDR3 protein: CASSPEEGRTDTQYF

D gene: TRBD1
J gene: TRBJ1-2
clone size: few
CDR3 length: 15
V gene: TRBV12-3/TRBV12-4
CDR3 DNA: TGTGCCAGCAGGTCGGGACAGGGGTTATCTAGGGGCTACACCTTC
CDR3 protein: CASRSGQGLSRGYTF

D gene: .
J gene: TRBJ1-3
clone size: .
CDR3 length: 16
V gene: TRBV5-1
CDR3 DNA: TGCGCCAGCAGCTTCGGGGGTACAGAGGCTGGAAACACCATATATTTT
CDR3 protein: CASSFGGTEAGNTIYF

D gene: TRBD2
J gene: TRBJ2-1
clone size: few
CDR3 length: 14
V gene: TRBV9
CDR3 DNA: TGTGCCAGCAGCGAGAGCGGGGGGGGCGAAGAGCAGTTCTTC
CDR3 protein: CASSESGGGEEQFF

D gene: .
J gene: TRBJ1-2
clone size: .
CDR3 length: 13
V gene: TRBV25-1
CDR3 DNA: TGTGCCAGCAGTGAATTCGCGGGCTATGGCTACACCTTC
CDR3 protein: CASSEFAGYGYTF

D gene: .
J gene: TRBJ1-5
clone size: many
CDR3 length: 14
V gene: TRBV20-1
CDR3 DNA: TGCAGTGCTAGATCAACAGGGCTAGGACAGCCCCAGCATTTT
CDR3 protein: CSARSTGLGQPQHF

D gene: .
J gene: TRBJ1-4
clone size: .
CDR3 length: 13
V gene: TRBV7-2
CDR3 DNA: TGTGCCAGCAGCTTAAAGGACAATGGAAAACTGTTTTTT
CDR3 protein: CASSLKDNGKLFF

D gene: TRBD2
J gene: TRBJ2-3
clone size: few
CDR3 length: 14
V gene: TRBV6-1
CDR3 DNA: TGTGCCAGCGGTAGCGGGGCTGACACAGATACGCAGTATTTT
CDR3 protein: CASGSGADTDTQYF

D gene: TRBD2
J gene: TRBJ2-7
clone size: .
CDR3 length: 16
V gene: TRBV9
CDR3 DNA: TGTGCCAGCAGCCGAACTAGCGATGCGAGCTCCTACGAGCAGTACTTC
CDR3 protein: CASSRTSDASSYEQYF

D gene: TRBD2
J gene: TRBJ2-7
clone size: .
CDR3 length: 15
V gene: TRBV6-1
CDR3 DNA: TGTGCCAGCAGAGGGACTAGCCTTGGCTCCTACGAGCAGTACTTC
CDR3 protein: CASRGTSLGSYEQYF

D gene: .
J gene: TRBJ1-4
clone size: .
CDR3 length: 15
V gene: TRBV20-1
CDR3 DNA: TGCAGTGCTAGATACATGCCAGGGCGGAATGAAAAACTGTTTTTT
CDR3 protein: CSARYMPGRNEKLFF

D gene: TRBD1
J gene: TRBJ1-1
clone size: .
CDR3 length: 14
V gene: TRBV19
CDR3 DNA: TGTGCCAGTAGTATAGCTCCAGGGGGGACTGAAGCTTTCTTT
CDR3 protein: CASSIAPGGTEAFF

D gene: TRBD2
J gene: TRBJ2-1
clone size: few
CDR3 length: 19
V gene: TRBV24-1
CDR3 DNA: TGTGCCACCAGTGGCCCGCAAGGGTTGACTAGCGGATCGTACAATGAGCAGTTCTTC
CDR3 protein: CATSGPQGLTSGSYNEQFF

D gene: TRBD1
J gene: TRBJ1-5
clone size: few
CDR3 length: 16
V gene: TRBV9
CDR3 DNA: TGTGCCAGCTTGCGGGGGTCGGGGAGGGGGCATCAGCCCCAGCATTTT
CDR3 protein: CASLRGSGRGHQPQHF

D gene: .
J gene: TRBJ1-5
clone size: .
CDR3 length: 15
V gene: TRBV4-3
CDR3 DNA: TGCGCCAGCAGCCAAGATCGGGGTTCGGGGCAGCCCCAGCATTTT
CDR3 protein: CASSQDRGSGQPQHF

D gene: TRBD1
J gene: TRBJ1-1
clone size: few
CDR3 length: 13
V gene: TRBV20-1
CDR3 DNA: TGCAGTGCTAACCTGGACAGGGGGACTGAAGCTTTCTTT
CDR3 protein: CSANLDRGTEAFF

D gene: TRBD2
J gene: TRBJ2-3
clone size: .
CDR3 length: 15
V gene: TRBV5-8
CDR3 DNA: TGTGCCAGCAGCTTGACTAGCGGGGTCCCAGATACGCAGTATTTT
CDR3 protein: CASSLTSGVPDTQYF

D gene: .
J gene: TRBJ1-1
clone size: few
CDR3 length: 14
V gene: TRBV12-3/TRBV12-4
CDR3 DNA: TGTGCCAGCAGTTTCTACGGTGGGGACACTGAAGCTTTCTTT
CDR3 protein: CASSFYGGDTEAFF